This is a list of T cell receptor beta chains from one sample in a study of siplizumab effects on memory and regulatory T cells. Here immunoSEQ multiplex PCR was the method, and the copy in TCRdb shows in-frame clones only, minus some. The sample includes fewer than 8,000 clones, around 58% of them seen just once. Input material: effector memory CD8+ T cells sorted from blood. The receptors derive from a human donor in good health. CDR3s include the opening cysteine and the closing phenylalanine or tryptophan. The order of the fields is J gene, clone size, V gene, D gene, CDR3 DNA, CDR3 protein. D genes are given only for firm matches. Size is stated for part of the rows, as once, few or many counts, or as a class when the clone is expanded.

>TRBJ1-1|.|TRBV19|TRBD1
TGTGCCAGTAGCCAGGGGACAGGCAAAGCTTTCTTT
CASSQGTGKAFF
>TRBJ2-3|.|TRBV10-1|.
TGCGCCAGCAGTTTGGATACGCAGTATTTT
CASSLDTQYF
>TRBJ2-7|.|TRBV12-5|TRBD2
TGTGCTAGTGGTTTGGGCCTAGCGGGGATCTACGAGCAGTACTTC
CASGLGLAGIYEQYF
>TRBJ2-2|.|TRBV4-3|.
TGCGCCAGCAGCCCCTTAACGGCGGCCGGGGAGCTGTTTTTT
CASSPLTAAGELFF
>TRBJ2-6|.|TRBV4-1|.
TGCGCCAGCAGCTTCGACAGTGCGGGGGCCAACGTCCTGACTTTC
CASSFDSAGANVLTF
>TRBJ2-1|.|TRBV27|.
TGTGCCAGCAGTTTGGGAGCGGGCTACAATGAGCAGTTCTTC
CASSLGAGYNEQFF
>TRBJ2-5|.|TRBV5-5|.
TGTGCCAGCAGGCCTCCGGACCAAGAGACCCAGTACTTC
CASRPPDQETQYF
>TRBJ2-2|.|TRBV5-5|.
TGTGCCAGCAGCTTCGGAGCGAACACCGGGGAGCTGTTTTTT
CASSFGANTGELFF
>TRBJ2-5|once|TRBV7-2|.
TGTGCCAGCAGCTTAGGACTAGTTTTTTTTTCGGAGACCCAGTACTTC
CASSLGLVFFSETQYF
>TRBJ2-3|.|TRBV7-2|TRBD2
TGTGCCAGCAGCTTATTACTCTTGAGCGGGGGCCCCCCAGATACGCAGTATTTT
CASSLLLLSGGPPDTQYF
>TRBJ1-5|.|TRBV18|.
TGTGCCAGCTCACCAGCCACTTATCAGCCCCAGCATTTT
CASSPATYQPQHF
>TRBJ2-3|.|TRBV5-4|.
TGTGCCAGCAGCTTGGATGAGTGGGGGAGAGGAGATACGCAGTATTTT
CASSLDEWGRGDTQYF
>TRBJ2-3|few|TRBV9|.
TGTGCCAGCAGCGGATACGGGGCGACAGATACGCAGTATTTT
CASSGYGATDTQYF
>TRBJ2-5|.|TRBV7-7|TRBD1
TGTGCCAGCAGCTTAGCCGGACAGGGCCAAGAGACCCAGTACTTC
CASSLAGQGQETQYF
>TRBJ2-7|once|TRBV4-2|TRBD2
TGTGCCAGCAGCCAAAACCTCGGCGGGGAGGGATACGAGCAGTACTTC
CASSQNLGGEGYEQYF
>TRBJ1-4|few|TRBV21-1|.
TGTGCCAGCAGCCAAGGACAGACTAATGAAAAACTGTTTTTT
CASSQGQTNEKLFF
>TRBJ1-3|once|TRBV7-2|.
TGTGCCAGCAGCAGGAGGGTCGGAAACACCATATATTTT
CASSRRVGNTIYF
>TRBJ2-1|.|TRBV7-2|TRBD2
TGTGCCAGCAGCTCCACTAGCGGACCACACAATGAGCAGTTCTTC
CASSSTSGPHNEQFF
>TRBJ1-2|.|TRBV25-1|.
TGTGCCTCTAGGGGGGCTAACTATGGCTACACCTTC
CASRGANYGYTF
>TRBJ1-2|.|TRBV15|.
TGTGCCACCAGCAATAGGACACCGAACTATGGCTACACCTTC
CATSNRTPNYGYTF